Listed below are T cell receptor beta chains from one sample, sequenced in a study of radiation and T cells in renal cell carcinoma. Libraries were prepared by immunoSEQ multiplex PCR; TCRdb keeps only in-frame clonotypes and omits some of them. The sample consists of tens of thousands of clones, approximately 80% of them appearing once. The sample here was blood, taken from a patient whose treatment included radiotherapy and nephrectomy. The source of these receptors is a woman aged 70-85 years with renal cell carcinoma. The CDR3 runs from the conserved cysteine through the conserved F or W. A D gene is named only where the DNA matches it firmly. Clone size is not always given. Where it is, it says once, few, many or a class for expanded clones.

j_call,clone_size,v_call,d_call,cdr3_nt,cdr3_aa
TRBJ2-1,NA,TRBV27,NA,TGTGCCAGCAGTTTATTGGCGGGTAACAATGAGCAGTTCTTC,CASSLLAGNNEQFF
TRBJ2-6,NA,TRBV5-6,TRBD1,TGTGCCAGCAGCTCACAGGGGGCCACTGGGGCCAACGTCCTGACTTTC,CASSSQGATGANVLTF
TRBJ2-1,NA,TRBV5-4,NA,TGTGCCAGCTCCCTTAGTGGGGAGCAGTTCTTC,CASSLSGEQFF
TRBJ2-7,NA,TRBV15,NA,TGTGCCACCAGCAGTTTGTTTGCCCCCCGGATCACCTACGAGCAGTACTTC,CATSSLFAPRITYEQYF
TRBJ2-5,NA,TRBV2,NA,TGTGCCAGCAACAGGGCCCCCCAAGAGACCCAGTACTTC,CASNRAPQETQYF
TRBJ1-5,NA,TRBV7-9,NA,TGTGCCAGCAGCTTAGGGCATCTTAGCAATCAGCCCCAGCATTTT,CASSLGHLSNQPQHF
TRBJ2-1,NA,TRBV2,TRBD1,TGTGCCAGCAGGCAAGACAGGGGAACTTACAATGAGCAGTTCTTC,CASRQDRGTYNEQFF
TRBJ2-7,NA,TRBV7-3,NA,TGTGCCAGCAGCTCCGTCCGGGGCGGGGTCGACGAGCAGTACTTC,CASSSVRGGVDEQYF
TRBJ1-3,once,TRBV9,NA,TGTGCCAGCAGTCCACACACGGGCACCTCTGGAAACACCATATATTTT,CASSPHTGTSGNTIYF
TRBJ2-3,NA,TRBV4-1,TRBD1,TGCGCCAGCAGCCAAGAAGGGGGCGGCACAGATACGCAGTATTTT,CASSQEGGGTDTQYF
TRBJ2-2,NA,TRBV9,TRBD1,TGTGCCAGCAGCGACGGGACAGCCTACACCGGGGAGCTGTTTTTT,CASSDGTAYTGELFF
TRBJ2-7,NA,TRBV18,TRBD2,TGTGCCAGCTCACCGAGCGGGGGTGGCGAGCAGTACTTC,CASSPSGGGEQYF
TRBJ2-2,once,TRBV9,NA,TGTGCCAGCAGCGTAAAGGGGACTACCGGGGAGCTGTTTTTT,CASSVKGTTGELFF
TRBJ2-3,NA,TRBV5-1,NA,TGCGCCAGCAGCAACACAGATACGCAGTATTTT,CASSNTDTQYF
TRBJ2-2,NA,TRBV6-5,NA,TGTGCCAGCACTACGATGAGGACCGGGGAGCTGTTTTTT,CASTTMRTGELFF
TRBJ2-3,NA,TRBV5-5,TRBD2,TGTGCCAGCAGTACCCGGGGGGCAGATACGCAGTATTTT,CASSTRGADTQYF
TRBJ2-1,once,TRBV5-6,TRBD2,TGTGCCAGCAGCTCCCCTGAGCGGGGGGTGGATGAGCAGTTCTTC,CASSSPERGVDEQFF
TRBJ1-1,NA,TRBV4-1,NA,TGCGCCAGCAGCCCCACACGGGAGGGGGGCACTGAAGCTTTCTTT,CASSPTREGGTEAFF
TRBJ1-6,NA,TRBV2,TRBD1,TGTGCCAGCATCGGAGGCGGACAGGGCGTTAATTCACCCCTCCACTTT,CASIGGGQGVNSPLHF
TRBJ1-2,once,TRBV5-4,NA,TGTGCCAGCAACTTGGGGGCTCAAGGCACAGGAAACTATGGCTACACCTTC,CASNLGAQGTGNYGYTF
TRBJ1-6,NA,TRBV5-4,NA,TGTGCCAGCAGCTTGGGGTTGGATTCACCCCTCCACTTT,CASSLGLDSPLHF
TRBJ2-1,NA,TRBV7-3,NA,TGTGCCAGCAGCCGAGGCGGCGGCGAGCAGTTCTTC,CASSRGGGEQFF
TRBJ2-1,once,TRBV7-2,TRBD1,TGTGCCAGCAGCCCCGGACAGGGCTCCTACAATGAGCAGTTCTTC,CASSPGQGSYNEQFF
TRBJ1-1,once,TRBV15,TRBD1,TGTGCCACCAGCAGAGCCTCAGGGGGCAGGGACACTGAAGCTTTCTTT,CATSRASGGRDTEAFF
TRBJ1-5,NA,TRBV19,TRBD1,TGTGCCAGTAGTTCTCCGGGACAGGGGAGCAATCAGCCCCAGCATTTT,CASSSPGQGSNQPQHF
TRBJ1-4,once,TRBV5-6,NA,TGTGCCAGCAGCTTGGGGCAATCAGGGAGAGGTGAAAAACTGTTTTTT,CASSLGQSGRGEKLFF
TRBJ2-7,NA,TRBV18,NA,TGTGCCAGCTCACCGGGTAGCTACGAGCAGTACTTC,CASSPGSYEQYF
TRBJ2-2,NA,TRBV19,NA,TGTGCCAGTAAAAGTCGAACAGCGAACACCGGGGAGCTGTTTTTT,CASKSRTANTGELFF
TRBJ1-1,few,TRBV6-7,NA,TGTGCCAGCAGTTACTTAGGAGGCTCGAACACTGAAGCTTTCTTT,CASSYLGGSNTEAFF